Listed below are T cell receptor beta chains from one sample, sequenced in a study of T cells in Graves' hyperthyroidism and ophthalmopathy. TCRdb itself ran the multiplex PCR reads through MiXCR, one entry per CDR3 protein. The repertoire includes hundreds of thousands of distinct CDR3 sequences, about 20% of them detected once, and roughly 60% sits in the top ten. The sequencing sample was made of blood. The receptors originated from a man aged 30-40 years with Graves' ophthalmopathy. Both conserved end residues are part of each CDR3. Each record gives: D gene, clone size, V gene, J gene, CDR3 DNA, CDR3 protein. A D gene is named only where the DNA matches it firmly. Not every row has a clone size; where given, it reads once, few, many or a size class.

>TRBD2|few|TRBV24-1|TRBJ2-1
TGTGCCACCAGTGATTTGACTAGCGGGAGCTACAATGAGCAGTTCTTC
CATSDLTSGSYNEQFF
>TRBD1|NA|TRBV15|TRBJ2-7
TGTGCCACCAGCAAAACTCTGGGACAGGGGGCGGACAAGCAGTACTTC
CATSKTLGQGADKQYF
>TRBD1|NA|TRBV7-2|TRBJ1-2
TGTGCCAGCAGCCCCGGGACAGGGGGCTGTTTGGGCTACACCTTC
CASSPGTGGCLGYTF
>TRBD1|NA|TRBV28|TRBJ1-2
TGTGCCAGCAGCCCCGGATATAGACAGGGACAACTGGGCTACACCTTC
CASSPGYRQGQLGYTF
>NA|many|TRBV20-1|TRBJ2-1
TGCAGTGCTGGTAGAGGCGGGAATGAGCAGTTCTTC
CSAGRGGNEQFF
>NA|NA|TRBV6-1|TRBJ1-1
TGTGCCAGCAGTGAATCAGGCGTATTCTTGAACACTGAAGCTTTCTTT
CASSESGVFLNTEAFF
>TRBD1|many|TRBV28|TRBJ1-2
TGTGCCAGCAGAGCCGGGACAGAGGGCGGCTACACCTTC
CASRAGTEGGYTF
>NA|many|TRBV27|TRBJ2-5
TGTGCCAGCAGTCCTCATGAGGGCGCGGGTAGAGAGACCCAGTACTTC
CASSPHEGAGRETQYF
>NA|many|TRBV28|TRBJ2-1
TGTGCCAGCAGCCGACACAATGAGCAGTTCTTC
CASSRHNEQFF
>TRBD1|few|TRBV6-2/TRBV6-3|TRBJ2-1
TGTGCCAGCAGCCAGAGGGGCGGACAGGGGGCGTTTGATGAGCAGTTCTTC
CASSQRGGQGAFDEQFF
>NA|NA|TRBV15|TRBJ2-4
TGTGCCACCAGCAGATGGGGGTCAAACATTCAGTACTTC
CATSRWGSNIQYF
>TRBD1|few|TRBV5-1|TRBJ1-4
TGCGCCAGCAGCTTGACAATTTCCCAGGGGGCTAATGAAAAACTGTTTTTT
CASSLTISQGANEKLFF
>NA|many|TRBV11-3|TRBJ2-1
TGTGCCAGCAGTTCTAGCCGACTAGGGCCGTACAATGAGCAGTTCTTC
CASSSSRLGPYNEQFF
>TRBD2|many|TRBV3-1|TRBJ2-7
TGTGCCAGCAGCCAAGGTTCTAGCGGGAGGTGGAGCTACGAGCAGTACTTC
CASSQGSSGRWSYEQYF
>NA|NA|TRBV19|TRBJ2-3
TGTGCCAGTAGTGTCAGGGCGGCAGATACGCAGTATTTT
CASSVRAADTQYF
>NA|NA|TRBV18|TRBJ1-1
TGTGCCAGCTCACGAAGACACAGGGATGGCGACACTGAAGCTTTCTTT
CASSRRHRDGDTEAFF
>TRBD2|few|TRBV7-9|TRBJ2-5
TGTGCCAGCAGCTTAGGCGGGAGTGCGGGGGAGACCCAGTACTTC
CASSLGGSAGETQYF
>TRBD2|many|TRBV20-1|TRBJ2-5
TGCAGTGCTAGAGATCCCCTAGCGGGAGGGCGCGAGACCCAGTACTTC
CSARDPLAGGRETQYF
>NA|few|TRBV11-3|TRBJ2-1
TGTGCCAGCAGCTTGGGGGAGAGCTCCTACAATGAGCAGTTCTTC
CASSLGESSYNEQFF
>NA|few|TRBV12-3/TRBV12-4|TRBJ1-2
TGTGCCAGCAGTAGAGGGACGGAGATTAACTATGGCTACACCTTC
CASSRGTEINYGYTF
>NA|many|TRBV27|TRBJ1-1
TGTGCCAGCAGTTTCACAGGGCAGAACACTGAAGCTTTCTTT
CASSFTGQNTEAFF
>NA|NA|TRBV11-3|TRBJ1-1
TGTGCCAGCAGCTCTAGAGGGAGGACAGACACTGAAGCTTTCTTT
CASSSRGRTDTEAFF
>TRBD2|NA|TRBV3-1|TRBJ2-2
TGTGCCAGCCGAAGGGAGGGTGGCGCCGGGGAGCTGTTTTTT
CASRREGGAGELFF
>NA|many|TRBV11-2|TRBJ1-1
TGTGCCAGCAGCCACCACCCTGAAGCTTTCTTT
CASSHHPEAFF
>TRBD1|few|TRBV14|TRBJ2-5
TGTGCCAGCAGCCAATTCAGGGGGCTGGTGGAGACCCAGTACTTC
CASSQFRGLVETQYF
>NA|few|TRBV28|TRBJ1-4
TGTGCCAGCAGTACCCCAGGTGAAAAACTGTTTTTT
CASSTPGEKLFF
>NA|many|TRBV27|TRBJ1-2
TGTGCCAGCAGTCCTTTCGAGAGGGGGACCTTCCTCGGCTACACCTTC
CASSPFERGTFLGYTF
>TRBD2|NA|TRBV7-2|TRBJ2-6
TGTGCCAGCAGCACAGCGGGGACGGCTGGGGCCAACGTCCTGACTTTC
CASSTAGTAGANVLTF
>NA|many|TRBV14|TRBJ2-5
TGTGCCAGCAGTTCGGGACTTTTGGTGTACTTC
CASSSGLLVYF
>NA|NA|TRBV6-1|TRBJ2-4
TGTGCCAGCAGTGAAGTAGTGCAGGGTCGGTCCAAAAACATTCAGTACTTC
CASSEVVQGRSKNIQYF
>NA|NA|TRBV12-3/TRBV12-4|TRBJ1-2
TGTGCCAGCAGCCCAACACGCTCACGGGGCTACACCTTC
CASSPTRSRGYTF
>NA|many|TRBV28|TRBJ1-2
TGTGCCAGCAGTTCCCCGCCCAACTATGGCTACACCTTC
CASSSPPNYGYTF
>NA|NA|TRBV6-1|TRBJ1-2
TGTGCCAGCACTGCCAGGGAAATTAACTATGGCTACACCTTC
CASTAREINYGYTF
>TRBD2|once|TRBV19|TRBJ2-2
TGTGCCAGTAGTATAGTGGGGACTAGCTTTACCGGGGAGCTGTTTTTT
CASSIVGTSFTGELFF
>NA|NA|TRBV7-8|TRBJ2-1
TGTGCCAGCAGCTTAGTGGGCGGGGACTACAATGAGCAGTTCTTC
CASSLVGGDYNEQFF
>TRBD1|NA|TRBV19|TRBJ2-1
TGTGCCAGTAGCACAGGGGGCCTTGTTGAGCAGTTCTTC
CASSTGGLVEQFF
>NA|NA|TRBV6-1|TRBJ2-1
TGTGCCAGCACTCCCGGCTACAACAATGAGCAGTTCTTC
CASTPGYNNEQFF
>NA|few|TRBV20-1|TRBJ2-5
TGCAGTGTGGGGGAGACCCAGTACTTC
CSVGETQYF
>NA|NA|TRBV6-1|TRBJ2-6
TGTGCCAGCAGCCGCGGGCTAACCTATGGGGCCAACGTCCTGACTTTC
CASSRGLTYGANVLTF
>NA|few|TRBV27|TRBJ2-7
TGTGCCAGCAGTTTAAAGCGGAGGTCCTCCTACGAGCAGTACTTC
CASSLKRRSSYEQYF
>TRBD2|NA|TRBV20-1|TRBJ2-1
TGCAGTGCTACGCCGGGACTAGCGGACCGGGAGGCCTACAATGAGCAGTTCTTC
CSATPGLADREAYNEQFF
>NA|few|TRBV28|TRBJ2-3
TGTGCCAGCAGTTTATTAGCGGCGGTCACAGATACGCAGTATTTT
CASSLLAAVTDTQYF
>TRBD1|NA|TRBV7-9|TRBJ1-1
TGTGCCAGCAGCCACCCCGACCGGACAGGGAGGGCTGAAGCTTTCTTT
CASSHPDRTGRAEAFF
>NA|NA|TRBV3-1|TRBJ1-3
TGTGCCAGCAGCCGGCTGGTTAGGCAAACTGGAAACACCATATATTTT
CASSRLVRQTGNTIYF
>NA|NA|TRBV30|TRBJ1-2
TGTGCCTGGAGCCCCAAGGGTAGAGGCTACACCTTC
CAWSPKGRGYTF
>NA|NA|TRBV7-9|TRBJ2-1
TGTGCCAGCAGCTTCTTCGGGCTAGCGCATACTAACAATGAGCAGTTCTTC
CASSFFGLAHTNNEQFF
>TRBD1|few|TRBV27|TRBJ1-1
TGTGCCAGCAGTTCAGACAGGGGTCAAGCTTTCTTT
CASSSDRGQAFF
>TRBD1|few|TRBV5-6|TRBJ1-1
TGTGCCAGCAGCTGGTTCACAGGGGGCTCGAACACTGAAGCTTTCTTT
CASSWFTGGSNTEAFF
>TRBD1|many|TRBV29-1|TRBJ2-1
TGCAGCGCCGACAGGGGGAACAATGAGCAGTTCTTC
CSADRGNNEQFF
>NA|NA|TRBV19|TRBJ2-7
TGTGCCAGTACTGATGAAGAGGGGCCCCCCTACGAGCAGTACTTC
CASTDEEGPPYEQYF
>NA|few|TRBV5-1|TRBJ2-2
TGCGCCAGCAGCGTAGGACTGAACACCGGGGAGCTGTTTTTT
CASSVGLNTGELFF
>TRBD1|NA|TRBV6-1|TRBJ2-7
TGTGCCAGCAGTACACCGGGACAGGGATCTCTCCGGCAGTACTTC
CASSTPGQGSLRQYF
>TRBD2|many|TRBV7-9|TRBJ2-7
TGTGCCAGCAGTTGGGAGGGGAATCGCGAGCAGTACTTC
CASSWEGNREQYF
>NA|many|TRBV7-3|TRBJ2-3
TGTGCCAGCAGCTTACCCCCATTGGGTACGCAGTATTTT
CASSLPPLGTQYF
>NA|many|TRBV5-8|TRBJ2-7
TGTGCCAGCAGGAAGATCTACGAGCAGTACTTC
CASRKIYEQYF
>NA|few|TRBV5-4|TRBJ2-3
TGTGCCAGCAGCTTGGAGGCCCGCACAGATACGCAGTATTTT
CASSLEARTDTQYF